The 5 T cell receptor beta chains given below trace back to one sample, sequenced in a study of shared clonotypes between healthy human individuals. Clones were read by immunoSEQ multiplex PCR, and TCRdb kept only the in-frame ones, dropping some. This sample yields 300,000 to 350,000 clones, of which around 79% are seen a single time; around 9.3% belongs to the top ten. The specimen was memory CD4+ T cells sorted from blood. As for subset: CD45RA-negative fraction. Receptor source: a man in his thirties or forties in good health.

CDR3 sequence reads: CASSYGQGIFYEQFF. The CDR3 DNA is TGTGCCAGCAGTTACGGACAGGGTATTTTCTATGAGCAGTTCTTC. This sequence joins TRBV6-6 and TRBJ2-1; 8 bases map to TRBD1. The junction had 8 bases not matched to a gene; V was cut back by 2 bases and J by 8 bases. The CDR3 loop spans 15 amino acids. The germline V gene has CDR1 MNHNY and CDR2 SVGAGI (reference sequence).

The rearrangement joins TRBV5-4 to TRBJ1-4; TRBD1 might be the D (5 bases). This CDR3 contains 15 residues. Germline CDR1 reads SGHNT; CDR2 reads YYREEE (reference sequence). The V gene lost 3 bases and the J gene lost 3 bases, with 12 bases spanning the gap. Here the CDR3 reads CASSSDRGPNEKLFF. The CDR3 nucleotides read TGTGCCAGCAGCTCAGACCGGGGCCCTAATGAAAAACTGTTTTTT.

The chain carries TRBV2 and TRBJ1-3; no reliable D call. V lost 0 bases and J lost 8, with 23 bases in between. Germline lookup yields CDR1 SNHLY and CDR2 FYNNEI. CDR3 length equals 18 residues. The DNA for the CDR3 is TGTGCCAGCAGTGAAGCTTCTACCCCCAAGAGCCGAAGAGACACCATATATTTT. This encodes CASSEASTPKSRRDTIYF. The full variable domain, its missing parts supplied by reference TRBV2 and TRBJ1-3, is EPEVTQTPSHQVTQMGQEVILRCVPISNHLYFYWYRQILGQKVEFLVSFYNNEISEKSEIFDDQFSVERPDGSNFTLKIRSTKLEDSAMYFCASSEASTPKSRRDTIYFGEGSWLTVV.

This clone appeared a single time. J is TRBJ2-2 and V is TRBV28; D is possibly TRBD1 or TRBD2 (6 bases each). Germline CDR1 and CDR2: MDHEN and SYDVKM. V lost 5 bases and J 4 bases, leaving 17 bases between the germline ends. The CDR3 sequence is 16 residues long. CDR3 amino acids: CASSPIGGLGTGELFF. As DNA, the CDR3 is TGTGCCAGCAGTCCCATAGGGGGGCTTGGCACCGGGGAGCTGTTTTTT. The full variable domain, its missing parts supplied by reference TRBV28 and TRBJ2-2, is DVKVTQSSRYLVKRTGEKVFLECVQDMDHENMFWYRQDPGLGLRLIYFSYDVKMKEKGDIPEGYSVSREKKERFSLILESASTNQTSMYLCASSPIGGLGTGELFFGEGSRLTVL.

The CDR3 DNA is TGTGCCAGTAGTATTCTAGGGGGCCGAGAGACCCAGTACTTC. As protein: CASSILGGRETQYF. The chain combines TRBV19 with TRBJ2-5; 7 nucleotides align to TRBD1. With V trimmed by 3 bases and J by 4 bases, 5 bases remained unmatched. Germline V gene lookup returns CDR1 LNHDA and CDR2 SQIVND (reference sequence). CDR3 length equals 14 residues.